This T cell receptor (beta chain) was captured by sequencing in a study of blood T cell repertoires in COVID-19. Study context: Acute and convalescent COVID-19 specimens originated in the United States, Italy and Spain. Sources were T cells, B-cell-depleted T cells, or PBMCs; the material itself was cDNA or gDNA.

In the source study's methods: From reference gene primer amplification, estimates of nucleated cell counts were derived. Assay: immunoSEQ multiplex PCR; the TCRdb copy retains only in-frame clones and omits some. V, J and clone size reflect that table, while D and trimming were determined from the DNA. The data hold 80,000 or so clones, with about four fifths observed a single time. In germline, CDR1 is SGHVS, CDR2 FNYEAQ. Trimming removed 5 bases from V and 0 bases from J; junction bases left unmatched: 6. The CDR3 is 15 amino acids. The sequenced sample was peripheral blood. This rearrangement joins TRBV7-6 to TRBJ1-1, with 7 bases aligning to TRBD1. This TCR came from a woman aged 65 to 85 with acute or convalescent COVID-19. The CDR3 DNA is TGTGCCAGCAGCCCCCTGACAGGGATGAACACTGAAGCTTTCTTT. Translation gives CASSPLTGMNTEAFF.